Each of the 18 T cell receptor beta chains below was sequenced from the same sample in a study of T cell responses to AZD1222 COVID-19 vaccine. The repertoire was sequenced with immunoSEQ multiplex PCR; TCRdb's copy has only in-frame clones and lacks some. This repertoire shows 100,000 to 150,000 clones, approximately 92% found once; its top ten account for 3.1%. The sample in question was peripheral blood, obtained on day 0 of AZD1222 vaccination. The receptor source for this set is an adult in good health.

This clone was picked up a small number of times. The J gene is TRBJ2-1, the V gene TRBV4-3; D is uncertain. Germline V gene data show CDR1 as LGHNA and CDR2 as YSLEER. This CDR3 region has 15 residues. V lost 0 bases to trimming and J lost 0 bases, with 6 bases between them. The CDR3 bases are TGCGCCAGCAGCCAAGAGGTGAGCTCCTACAATGAGCAGTTCTTC. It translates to CASSQEVSSYNEQFF.

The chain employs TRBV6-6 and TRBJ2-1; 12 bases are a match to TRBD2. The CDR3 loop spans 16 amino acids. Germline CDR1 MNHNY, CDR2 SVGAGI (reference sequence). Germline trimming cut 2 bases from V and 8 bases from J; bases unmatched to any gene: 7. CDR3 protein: CASSYRLAGVRDEQFF. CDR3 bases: TGTGCCAGCAGTTACCGACTAGCGGGAGTAAGGGATGAGCAGTTCTTC.

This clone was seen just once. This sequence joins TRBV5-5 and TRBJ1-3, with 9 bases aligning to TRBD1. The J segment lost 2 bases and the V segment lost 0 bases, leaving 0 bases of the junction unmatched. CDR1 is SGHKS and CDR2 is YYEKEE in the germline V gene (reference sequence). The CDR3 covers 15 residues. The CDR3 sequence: CASSLGTGAGNTIYF. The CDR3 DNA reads TGTGCCAGCAGCTTGGGGACAGGGGCTGGAAACACCATATATTTT.

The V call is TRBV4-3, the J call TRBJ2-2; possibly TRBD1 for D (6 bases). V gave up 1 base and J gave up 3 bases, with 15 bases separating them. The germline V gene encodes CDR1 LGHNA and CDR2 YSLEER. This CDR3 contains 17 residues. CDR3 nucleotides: TGCGCCAGCAGCCAAGTAGGGGGATTTAGCCACACCGGGGAGCTGTTTTTT. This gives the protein CASSQVGGFSHTGELFF.

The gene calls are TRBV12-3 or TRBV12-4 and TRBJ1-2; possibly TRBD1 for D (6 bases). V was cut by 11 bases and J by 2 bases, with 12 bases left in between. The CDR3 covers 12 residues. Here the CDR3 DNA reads TGTGCCCTAAGGGGGTCGAACTATGGCTACACCTTC. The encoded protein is CALRGSNYGYTF.

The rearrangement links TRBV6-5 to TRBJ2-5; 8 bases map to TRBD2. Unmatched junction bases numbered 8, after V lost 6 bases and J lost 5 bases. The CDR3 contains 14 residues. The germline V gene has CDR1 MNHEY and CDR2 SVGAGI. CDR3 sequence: CASSQLAALETQYF. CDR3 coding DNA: TGTGCCAGCAGCCAACTAGCGGCTCTGGAGACCCAGTACTTC.

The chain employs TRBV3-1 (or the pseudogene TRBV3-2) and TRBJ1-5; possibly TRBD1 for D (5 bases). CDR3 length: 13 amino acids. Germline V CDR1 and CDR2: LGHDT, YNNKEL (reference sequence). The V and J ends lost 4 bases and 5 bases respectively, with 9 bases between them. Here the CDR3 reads CASSLGGYQPQHF. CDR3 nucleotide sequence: TGTGCCAGCAGCCTCGGGGGTTATCAGCCCCAGCATTTT.

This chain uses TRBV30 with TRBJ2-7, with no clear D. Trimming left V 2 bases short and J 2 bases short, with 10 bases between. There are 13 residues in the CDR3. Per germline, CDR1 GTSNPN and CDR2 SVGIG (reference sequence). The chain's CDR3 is CAWSRLSAYEQYF. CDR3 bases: TGTGCCTGGAGTAGGCTTTCTGCCTACGAGCAGTACTTC.

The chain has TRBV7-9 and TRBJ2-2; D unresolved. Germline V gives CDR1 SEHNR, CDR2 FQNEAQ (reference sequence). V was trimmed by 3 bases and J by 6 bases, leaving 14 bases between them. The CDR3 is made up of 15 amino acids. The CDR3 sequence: CASSFLVHPSGELFF. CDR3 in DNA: TGTGCCAGCAGCTTTCTGGTTCACCCGTCCGGGGAGCTGTTTTTT. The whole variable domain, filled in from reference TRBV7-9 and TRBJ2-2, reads DTGVSQNPRHKITKRGQNVTFRCDPISEHNRLYWYRQTLGQGPEFLTYFQNEAQLEKSRLLSDRFSAERPKGSFSTLEIQRTEQGDSAMYLCASSFLVHPSGELFFGEGSRLTVL.

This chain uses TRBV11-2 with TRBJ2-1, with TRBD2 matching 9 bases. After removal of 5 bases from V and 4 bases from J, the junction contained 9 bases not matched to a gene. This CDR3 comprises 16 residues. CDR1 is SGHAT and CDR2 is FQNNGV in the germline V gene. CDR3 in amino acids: CASSPSRLAGYNEQFF. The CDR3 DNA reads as TGTGCCAGCAGCCCCTCGCGGCTAGCGGGGTACAATGAGCAGTTCTTC.

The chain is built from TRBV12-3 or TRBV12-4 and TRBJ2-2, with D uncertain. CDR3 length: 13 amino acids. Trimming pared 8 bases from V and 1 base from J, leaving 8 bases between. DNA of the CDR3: TGTGCCAGCGGGCAACTGAACACCGGGGAGCTGTTTTTT. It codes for CASGQLNTGELFF.

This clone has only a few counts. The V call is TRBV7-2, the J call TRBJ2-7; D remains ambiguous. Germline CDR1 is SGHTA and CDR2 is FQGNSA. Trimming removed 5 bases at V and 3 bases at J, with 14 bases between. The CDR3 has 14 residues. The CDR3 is CASSPGFRRYEQYF. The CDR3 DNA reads TGTGCCAGCAGCCCCGGGTTCAGGCGCTACGAGCAGTACTTC.

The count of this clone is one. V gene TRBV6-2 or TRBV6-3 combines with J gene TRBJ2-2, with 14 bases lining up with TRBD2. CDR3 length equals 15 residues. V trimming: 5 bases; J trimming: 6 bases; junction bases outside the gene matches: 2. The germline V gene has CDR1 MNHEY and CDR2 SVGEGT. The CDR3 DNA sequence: TGTGCCAGCAGTACGACTAGCGGGAGGGCCGGGGAGCTGTTTTTT. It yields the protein CASSTTSGRAGELFF.

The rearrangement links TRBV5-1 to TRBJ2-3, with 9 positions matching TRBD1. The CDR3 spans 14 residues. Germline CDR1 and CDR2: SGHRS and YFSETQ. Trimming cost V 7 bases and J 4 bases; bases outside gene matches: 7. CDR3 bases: TGCGCCAGCTTCCGAGACAGGGGGTCAGATACGCAGTATTTT. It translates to CASFRDRGSDTQYF. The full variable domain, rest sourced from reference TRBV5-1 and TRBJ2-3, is KAGVTQTPRYLIKTRGQQVTLSCSPISGHRSVSWYQQTPGQGLQFLFEYFSETQRNKGNFPGRFSGRQFSNSRSEMNVSTLELGDSALYLCASFRDRGSDTQYFGPGTRLTVL.

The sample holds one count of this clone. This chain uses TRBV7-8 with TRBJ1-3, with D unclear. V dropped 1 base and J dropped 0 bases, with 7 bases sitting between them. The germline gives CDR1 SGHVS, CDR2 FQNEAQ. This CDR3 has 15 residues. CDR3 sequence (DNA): TGTGCCAGCAGCTTAGGGATCAGCTCTGGAAACACCATATATTTT. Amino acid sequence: CASSLGISSGNTIYF.

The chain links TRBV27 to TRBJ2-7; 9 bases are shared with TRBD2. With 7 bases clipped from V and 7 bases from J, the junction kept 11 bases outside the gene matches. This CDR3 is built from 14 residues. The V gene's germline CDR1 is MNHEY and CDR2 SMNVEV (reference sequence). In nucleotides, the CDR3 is TGTGCCAGCACGACTAGCGGTTGGGAGGGGGAGCAGTACTTC. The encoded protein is CASTTSGWEGEQYF.

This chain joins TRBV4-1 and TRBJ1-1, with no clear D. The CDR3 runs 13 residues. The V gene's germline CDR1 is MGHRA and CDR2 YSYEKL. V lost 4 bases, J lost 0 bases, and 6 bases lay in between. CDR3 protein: CASSPSLNTEAFF. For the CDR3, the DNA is TGCGCCAGCAGCCCGTCACTGAACACTGAAGCTTTCTTT.

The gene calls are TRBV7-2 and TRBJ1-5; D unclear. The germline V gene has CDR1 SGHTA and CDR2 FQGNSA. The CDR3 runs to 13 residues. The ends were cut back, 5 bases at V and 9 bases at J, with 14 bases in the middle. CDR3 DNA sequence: TGTGCCAGCAGCGCGGGGTCGGGTCGGCCCCAGCATTTT. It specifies CASSAGSGRPQHF.